The clone carrying this T cell receptor beta chain was picked up many times. Its antigen is still unknown. V was clipped by 4 bases and J by 1 base, with 17 bases between them. Germline V lookup: CDR1 SGHKS, CDR2 YYEKEE (reference sequence). This CDR3 is 16 amino acids long. The data are from a study of neurological immune-mediated disorders. General study results and limits: TCR clonal expansion peaked in HTLV-1-associated myelopathy patients and was lowest in multiple sclerosis patients.

Time point in this sample: longitudinal time-point 3. The unsorted libraries had their origin in 2 million PBMCs stored at -80 C. The cDNA was synthesized by means of template-switch 5'RACE, which was carried out with 10-nucleotide random UMIs. Each CDR3 protein gets one entry after TCRdb re-called the 5' RACE reads with MiXCR. This sample has roughly 100,000 distinct CDR3 sequences, with 11% found just once. V is TRBV5-5 and J is TRBJ1-1; D might be TRBD1 (5 bases). Sequenced: PBMCs. This TCR was recovered from a female donor with HTLV-1-associated myelopathy (HAM/TSP). The CDR3 reads CASSIDPGRKNTEAFF. CDR3 nucleotides: TGTGCCAGCAGCATCGACCCGGGGCGAAAGAACACTGAAGCTTTCTTT.